This TCR beta chain was identified in a study of Ad26.COV2.S vaccination and SARS-CoV-2 variants. Overall study: This donor came from the COV1001 trial of Ad26.COV2.S.

Worth noting for this clone: Its antigen is currently unknown.

The germline V gene encodes CDR1 SGHRS and CDR2 YFSETQ. The CDR3 runs to 15 residues. V was shortened by 4 bases and J by 0 bases, with 14 bases between the two germline ends. Study-level points and caveats: While placebo recipients had lower spike-specific TCR breadth, vaccine recipients had more. The study found similar non-spike TCR breadth in vaccine and placebo recipients.

Data came from immunoSEQ multiplex PCR; TCRdb stores just in-frame clones and leaves some out. The profile shows about 480,000 clones, 87% of them singletons. Treatment defined: roughly 18 received Ad26.COV2.S at low or high dose, single or two shots; several received placebo; per-sample allocation not given. It was on day 63 after the first vaccine or placebo injection that samples were taken. V is TRBV5-1 and J is TRBJ2-7; D gene ambiguous. The source was peripheral blood, collected in a trial of Ad26.COV2.S vaccine versus placebo. This TCR derives from a person between 18 and 65 years old who received the Ad26.COV2.S COVID-19 vaccine or a placebo. CDR3 nucleotides: TGCGCCAGCAGCCCCCTCCTTGGGCCCTCCTACGAGCAGTACTTC. Protein sequence: CASSPLLGPSYEQYF.